This T cell receptor (beta chain) comes out of a study of CD8+CD57+ T cells in acquired aplastic anemia. Study details: Mean DNA quantity obtained from sorted CD4+ and CD8+ cells was about 3 ug. CD4+ cells from healthy donors averaged approximately 11 million reads. Overall study findings and caveats: Overlapping CD8+ CDR3 repertoires of patients and controls contained twenty-nine shared sequences. Between the patient and control groups, CD8+ Simpson's diversity did not differ significantly.

A word on this clonotype: What it binds is unknown.

Germline-derived CDR1 and CDR2 are DFQATT and SNEGSKA (reference sequence). The CDR3 loop spans 16 amino acids. Deletions cut 4 bases from V and 0 bases from J, with 16 bases between. CDR3 and TCR beta VDJ profiling relied on genomic DNA as the template. TCRdb re-derived calls from the reads in MiXCR, one entry per CDR3 protein. The sample carries roughly 38,000 distinct CDR3 sequences, more than 75% recorded once. V is TRBV20-1 and J is TRBJ2-1; D is perhaps TRBD2 (7 bases). This receptor was obtained from a human donor in good health, serving as a control. Sequences were obtained from sorted CD4+, CD8+, or CD8+CD57+ T cells (not recorded which) from PBMCs. The chain's CDR3 is CSAIPRGQSSYNEQFF. The CDR3 DNA is TGCAGTGCTATCCCGCGGGGGCAGAGCTCCTACAATGAGCAGTTCTTC.